The next 7 T cell receptor beta chains were all read from a single sample in a study of CD8+ T cells in alopecia areata. RNA was isolated and reverse transcribed to cDNA, the sequencing template. Clones were read by immunoSEQ multiplex PCR, and TCRdb kept only the in-frame ones, dropping some. The sample carries about 30,000 clones, less than 65% recorded once. Sequencing was done on a sample of NKG2D-high CD8+ T cells sorted from blood. The source of these receptors is a human donor with alopecia areata.

This chain uses TRBV13 with TRBJ2-5, with 11 bases matching TRBD1. This CDR3 comprises 16 residues. Germline V gene lookup returns CDR1 PRHDT and CDR2 FYEKMQ (reference sequence). V lost 4 bases, J lost 5 bases, and 9 bases stayed unmatched. In DNA form, the CDR3 reads TGTGCCAGCAGCTCGGAGACCGGGACAGGGGGGGAGACCCAGTACTTC. It is translated as CASSSETGTGGETQYF.

The V call is TRBV5-4, the J call TRBJ1-5; no firm D call. Between the trimmed V and J ends, which lost 4 bases and 2 bases, there was a span of 10 bases. The CDR3 is 14 amino acids. In germline, CDR1 is SGHNT, CDR2 YYREEE (reference sequence). The CDR3 region is CASSPDLGNQPQHF. The CDR3 DNA follows: TGTGCCAGCAGCCCCGATCTCGGCAATCAGCCCCAGCATTTT.

This sequence joins TRBV28 and TRBJ1-1; maybe TRBD1 (6 bases). V was pared by 3 bases and J by 2 bases, with 10 bases between. Germline V CDR1 and CDR2: MDHEN, SYDVKM. This CDR3 comprises 14 residues. DNA for the CDR3: TGTGCCAGCAGTTTGAGGGGGGGTAACACTGAAGCTTTCTTT. It is translated as CASSLRGGNTEAFF.

The rearrangement joins TRBV30 to TRBJ1-1; no clear D gene. V lost 2 bases to trimming and J lost 1 base, with 8 bases between them. This CDR3 comprises 13 residues. Per the germline V gene, CDR1 is GTSNPN and CDR2 is SVGIG (reference sequence). The CDR3 protein is CAWSWPTNTEAFF. CDR3 DNA: TGTGCCTGGAGTTGGCCGACGAACACTGAAGCTTTCTTT.

In this sample, this clone turned up a few times. The chain has TRBV10-3 and TRBJ1-4, with TRBD1 matching 10 bases. Per the germline V gene, CDR1 is ENHRY and CDR2 is SYGVKD. The CDR3 has 17 residues. V shed 10 bases, J shed 8 bases, and the junction held 19 bases outside the gene matches. The DNA for the CDR3 is TGTGCCACCTCAGGGGACAGGGGAGAGGCGTGGGACGAAAAACTGTTTTTT. Encoded protein: CATSGDRGEAWDEKLFF.

V is TRBV7-9 and J is TRBJ2-2, with D hard to call. Germline assignment: CDR1 SEHNR and CDR2 FQNEAQ (reference sequence). V was shortened by 7 bases and J by 1 base, with 10 bases between the two germline ends. CDR3 length equals 14 residues. The CDR3 DNA follows: TGTGCCAGCACCCCCGCCAGGAACACCGGGGAGCTGTTTTTT. Protein: CASTPARNTGELFF.

This clone appeared a single time. The chain has TRBV2 and TRBJ2-1, with 7 bases aligning to TRBD1. Losses at the gene ends were 8 bases for V and 0 bases for J; bases not matched to a gene: 7. The CDR3 runs to 15 residues. CDR1 and CDR2 (germline): SNHLY, FYNNEI. The DNA for the CDR3 is TGTGCCAGCCTACAGGGGCCCGACTCCTACAATGAGCAGTTCTTC. Translation gives CASLQGPDSYNEQFF.